These 17 T cell receptor beta chains share one sample of origin, sequenced in a study of PD-1 blockade in classical Hodgkin lymphoma. TCRdb's copy holds only in-frame clones and misses some; the assay was immunoSEQ multiplex PCR. The sample has 80,000 to 100,000 clones, about four fifths seen once. Patients all relapsed after autologous stem cell transplantation, and there was variation in brentuximab vedotin exposure. Sequenced material: peripheral blood mononuclear cells (PBMCs), taken before the second cycle of nivolumab. The receptors originated from a human donor with classical Hodgkin lymphoma.

The chain links TRBV18 to TRBJ2-5, with D possibly being TRBD2 (5 bases). Germline CDR1 and CDR2: KGHSH and LQKENI. Trimming cost V 2 bases and J 3 bases, with 13 bases left between them. The CDR3 is 15 amino acids. CDR3 in DNA: TGTGCCAGCTCACCAAATACGGGGTGGGAAGAGACCCAGTACTTC. Translating gives CASSPNTGWEETQYF.

The chain uses TRBV6-6 and TRBJ1-5, with D tentatively TRBD1 (5 bases). V was trimmed by 5 bases and J by 2 bases, leaving 13 bases between them. Germline V gene data show CDR1 as MNHNY and CDR2 as SVGAGI (reference sequence). The CDR3 extends over 15 amino acids. For the CDR3, the DNA is TGTGCCAGCAGTGACGGGACGTTGGGCAATCAGCCCCAGCATTTT. Encoded protein: CASSDGTLGNQPQHF.

This clone was counted once. The chain couples TRBV5-4 to TRBJ2-1; D assignment may be TRBD1 or TRBD2 (5 bases each). V was cut by 3 bases and J by 6 bases, with 19 bases left in between. This CDR3 contains 16 residues. In germline, CDR1 is SGHNT, CDR2 YYREEE (reference sequence). As DNA, the CDR3 is TGTGCCAGCAGCTCGCCACTAGTGGGGCAGGTCAATGAGCAGTTCTTC. Translating gives CASSSPLVGQVNEQFF.

The DNA for the CDR3 is TGTGCCAGCAGCCCCGTCGGGGGTTATCAGCCCCAGCATTTT. The encoded protein is CASSPVGGYQPQHF. The V gene is TRBV7-2, the J gene TRBJ1-5; TRBD1 is a possible D gene (5 bases). Deletions cut 5 bases from V and 5 bases from J, with 13 bases between. The CDR3 covers 14 residues. From germline, CDR1 is SGHTA and CDR2 FQGNSA.

The rearrangement uses TRBV10-3 and TRBJ2-7; 9 nucleotides agree with TRBD2. The germline CDR1 and CDR2 sequences are ENHRY and SYGVKD. This CDR3 spans 15 amino acids. Trimming cost V 4 bases and J 0 bases; bases outside gene matches: 4. CDR3 in DNA: TGTGCCATCAGTGGGGGCGGGAGGGGCTCCTACGAGCAGTACTTC. The encoded protein is CAISGGGRGSYEQYF.

As for this clone: Other nucleotide sequences from this sample produce the same CDR3. For the CDR3, the DNA is TGCGCCAGCAGCTTGGGGGAGGGTGAGACCCAGTACTTC. This sequence encodes CASSLGEGETQYF. The chain is built from TRBV5-1 and TRBJ2-5; 7 bases align to TRBD2. This CDR3 has 13 amino acids. Germline CDR1 is SGHRS and CDR2 is YFSETQ. V gave up 0 bases and J gave up 5 bases; unmatched junction bases: 1.

V gene TRBV7-8 combines with J gene TRBJ2-1, with 11 bases lining up with TRBD2. V shed 5 bases and J 2 bases; nucleotides not matched to a gene: 5. The V gene's germline CDR1 is SGHVS and CDR2 FQNEAQ. CDR3 size: 16 residues. The CDR3 nucleotides are TGTGCCAGCAGCCCCGAGGGACTAGCGGCCTACAATGAGCAGTTCTTC. This sequence encodes CASSPEGLAAYNEQFF.

The chain recombines TRBV10-3 with TRBJ2-2; tentatively, D is TRBD1 (5 bases). V shed 0 bases and J shed 0 bases, with 8 bases lying between them. CDR1 is ENHRY, CDR2 SYGVKD, per germline. The CDR3 extends over 16 amino acids. CDR3 residues: CAISESPGSNTGELFF. In DNA, the CDR3 is TGTGCCATCAGTGAGTCGCCAGGGTCGAACACCGGGGAGCTGTTTTTT.

This clone showed up just a few times. The chain links TRBV5-1 to TRBJ1-2; D possibly corresponds to TRBD1 (6 bases). The CDR3 is 13 amino acids. Between the trimmed V and J ends, which lost 5 bases and 6 bases, there was a span of 14 bases. Germline values: CDR1 SGHRS, CDR2 YFSETQ. In nucleotides, the CDR3 is TGCGCCAGCAGTAGGGGGTCCTATGATGGCTACACCTTC. As protein: CASSRGSYDGYTF. The full variable domain, with the rest looked up from reference TRBV5-1 and TRBJ1-2, is KAGVTQTPRYLIKTRGQQVTLSCSPISGHRSVSWYQQTPGQGLQFLFEYFSETQRNKGNFPGRFSGRQFSNSRSEMNVSTLELGDSALYLCASSRGSYDGYTFGSGTRLTVV.

V is TRBV9 and J is TRBJ2-3; possible D gene TRBD1, 6 bases. The V and J ends lost 2 bases and 10 bases respectively, with 23 bases between them. Germline CDR1 SGDLS, CDR2 YYNGEE. The CDR3 is 16 residues long. This CDR3 reads CASSVSPTILGGPQYF. CDR3 in DNA: TGTGCCAGCAGCGTCTCCCCTACTATCCTAGGGGGACCGCAGTATTTT. The full variable domain, its missing parts supplied by reference TRBV9 and TRBJ2-3, is DSGVTQTPKHLITATGQRVTLRCSPRSGDLSVYWYQQSLDQGLQFLIQYYNGEERAKGNILERFSAQQFPDLHSELNLSSLELGDSALYFCASSVSPTILGGPQYFGPGTRLTVL.

The chain joins TRBV9 to TRBJ1-1; a weak D match, TRBD1 (6 bases). The V and J ends lost 0 bases and 1 base respectively, with 10 bases between them. The CDR3 runs to 15 residues. The germline V gene encodes CDR1 SGDLS and CDR2 YYNGEE. CDR3 sequence reads: CASSVVVGANTEAFF. The CDR3 DNA reads as TGTGCCAGCAGCGTAGTCGTGGGGGCGAACACTGAAGCTTTCTTT.

This clone was observed a single time. V usage is TRBV5-1 and J usage is TRBJ1-4, with D maybe TRBD1 (5 bases). This CDR3 spans 16 amino acids. Trimming shortened V by 1 base and J by 2 bases, and 12 bases separated the two germline ends. Germline CDR1 is SGHRS and CDR2 is YFSETQ. The chain's CDR3 is CASSLLSGGTNEKLFF. DNA of the CDR3: TGCGCCAGCAGCTTGCTCAGCGGGGGGACTAATGAAAAACTGTTTTTT.

This clone was counted at least ten times. This chain connects TRBV5-1 to TRBJ2-7; D is unclear. CDR3 size: 13 residues. The V and J ends lost 0 bases and 6 bases respectively, with 10 bases between them. Per germline, CDR1 SGHRS and CDR2 YFSETQ. The CDR3 spells CASSLGGTTEQYF. CDR3 DNA: TGCGCCAGCAGCTTGGGAGGTACGACCGAGCAGTACTTC.

The chain is built from TRBV30 and TRBJ2-2, with 11 bases that match TRBD2. J lost 4 bases, V lost 5 bases, and 3 bases had no gene match. Per germline, CDR1 GTSNPN and CDR2 SVGIG (reference sequence). CDR3 length: 14 amino acids. CDR3 DNA: TGTGCCTGGGTTAGCGGGAGGGTCACCGGGGAGCTGTTTTTT. Amino acids: CAWVSGRVTGELFF. Supplemented by reference TRBV30 and TRBJ2-2, the full variable domain reads SQTIHQWPATLVQPVGSPLSLECTVEGTSNPNLYWYRQAAGRGLQLLFYSVGIGQISSEVPQNLSASRPQDRQFILSSKKLLLSDSGFYLCAWVSGRVTGELFFGEGSRLTVL.

This clone occurred a few times. The chain has TRBV7-3 and TRBJ2-3, with unresolved D. V was shortened by 5 bases and J by 4 bases, with 10 bases between the two germline ends. From germline, CDR1 is SGHTA and CDR2 FQGTGA. The CDR3 extends over 13 amino acids. The CDR3 here is CASSQLIADTQYF. In nucleotides, the CDR3 is TGTGCCAGCAGCCAACTAATAGCAGATACGCAGTATTTT.

This clone has more than one count but fewer than ten. This chain connects TRBV7-2 to TRBJ1-2; D is perhaps TRBD1 (6 bases). Germline V gene sequence: CDR1 SGHTA, CDR2 FQGNSA. The CDR3 totals 14 residues. V dropped 5 bases and J dropped 1 base, with 11 bases sitting between them. The CDR3 DNA follows: TGTGCCAGCAGCCCCGGGGGGCATAACTATGGCTACACCTTC. Encoded protein: CASSPGGHNYGYTF.

This chain uses TRBV18 with TRBJ2-1; the match to TRBD2 covers 8 bases. J gave up 5 bases and V 3 bases, and 6 bases lay outside the gene matches. The CDR3 contains 15 residues. Germline CDR1 is KGHSH and CDR2 is LQKENI. The CDR3 region has the DNA TGTGCCAGCTCACCGCATAGCGGGACCCACAATGAGCAGTTCTTC. Its protein is CASSPHSGTHNEQFF.